This entry lists 27 T cell receptor beta chains sequenced from one sample in a study of cytotoxic CD8 clonotypes in ibrutinib-treated CLL. The method was immunoSEQ multiplex PCR; TCRdb's version includes in-frame clones alone and lacks a portion of them. Of more than 150,000 clones in the sample, around 72% were seen once. The sequencing here drew on PBMCs, taken after 24 months of ibrutinib treatment. The origin of the receptors is a human donor with chronic lymphocytic leukemia.

The chain uses TRBV9 and TRBJ2-1; D may be TRBD2 (5 bases). CDR1 and CDR2 (germline): SGDLS, YYNGEE. The CDR3 sequence is 17 residues long. The ends were cut back, 4 bases at V and 2 bases at J, with 19 bases in the middle. CDR3: CASSSVRSGNPYNEQFF. DNA of the CDR3: TGTGCCAGCAGCTCAGTAAGGTCGGGGAACCCCTACAATGAGCAGTTCTTC.

This clone was counted a single time. The chain uses TRBV7-2 and TRBJ1-4; D may be TRBD1 (6 bases). The V gene lost 0 bases and the J gene lost 3 bases, with 11 bases spanning the gap. The germline V gene encodes CDR1 SGHTA and CDR2 FQGNSA. The CDR3 loop spans 16 amino acids. The CDR3, as DNA: TGTGCCAGCAGCTTAGCGTTACAGGGCGCTAATGAAAAACTGTTTTTT. Amino acids: CASSLALQGANEKLFF.

The chain employs TRBV9 and TRBJ2-3, with a weak D call TRBD1 (5 bases). This CDR3 region has 15 residues. Per germline, CDR1 SGDLS and CDR2 YYNGEE. Trimming left V 0 bases short and J 2 bases short, with 10 bases between. CDR3 residues: CASSVEGAFTDTQYF. As DNA, the CDR3 is TGTGCCAGCAGCGTAGAAGGGGCCTTCACAGATACGCAGTATTTT. The full variable domain, with the rest looked up from reference TRBV9 and TRBJ2-3, is DSGVTQTPKHLITATGQRVTLRCSPRSGDLSVYWYQQSLDQGLQFLIQYYNGEERAKGNILERFSAQQFPDLHSELNLSSLELGDSALYFCASSVEGAFTDTQYFGPGTRLTVL.

This chain joins TRBV5-6 and TRBJ1-1; no reliable D call. This CDR3 has 13 residues. V lost 5 bases and J lost 6, with 14 bases in between. Germline V gene sequence: CDR1 SGHDT, CDR2 YYEEEE. CDR3 region: CASSIRRWAEAFF. The CDR3 DNA sequence: TGTGCCAGCAGTATACGTCGTTGGGCTGAAGCTTTCTTT.

The gene calls are TRBV7-6 and TRBJ2-1; possibly TRBD1 for D (6 bases). V lost 5 bases and J lost 3, with 17 bases in between. In germline, CDR1 is SGHVS, CDR2 FNYEAQ. The length of the CDR3 is 16 residues. The CDR3 sequence is CASSPRGLGGYNEQFF. CDR3 DNA: TGTGCCAGCAGCCCCCGTGGGCTAGGGGGCTACAATGAGCAGTTCTTC. The full variable domain, its missing parts supplied by reference TRBV7-6 and TRBJ2-1, is GAGVSQSPRYKVTKRGQDVALRCDPISGHVSLYWYRQALGQGPEFLTYFNYEAQQDKSGLPNDRFSAERPEGSISTLTIQRTEQRDSAMYRCASSPRGLGGYNEQFFGPGTRLTVL.

The chain links TRBV6-6 to TRBJ2-7; 8 positions match TRBD1. Germline trimming cut 5 bases from V and 0 bases from J; bases unmatched to any gene: 3. This CDR3 has 14 residues. Per germline, CDR1 MNHNY and CDR2 SVGAGI (reference sequence). The CDR3: CASSQDRGSYEQYF. In DNA, the CDR3 is TGTGCCAGCAGTCAAGACAGGGGCTCCTACGAGCAGTACTTC.

There are a few counts of this clone. This chain links TRBV19 with TRBJ2-1; 12 positions agree with TRBD2. This CDR3 is 13 amino acids long. Germline CDR1 reads LNHDA; CDR2 reads SQIVND (reference sequence). V lost 6 bases and J lost 10; bases outside the gene matches: 4. CDR3 sequence (DNA): TGTGCCAGTAGGCAGACTAGCGGGAGAGAGCAGTTCTTC. This codes for CASRQTSGREQFF.

The chain uses TRBV4-3 and TRBJ2-3, with 9 positions matching TRBD2. The V and J ends lost 1 base and 3 bases, in that order; junction bases with no gene match: 11. The CDR3 runs to 18 residues. The germline V gene encodes CDR1 LGHNA and CDR2 YSLEER. CDR3 in DNA: TGCGCCAGCAGCCAAGTACGGAGCGGGAGGTATGGGACAGATACGCAGTATTTT. Its protein product is CASSQVRSGRYGTDTQYF.

The CDR3 reads CASSQGIEQFF. The CDR3 bases are TGTGCCAGCAGCCAGGGGATTGAGCAGTTCTTC. The rearrangement links TRBV11-2 to TRBJ2-1; tentatively, D is TRBD1 (6 bases). Between the trimmed V and J ends, which lost 5 bases and 9 bases, there was a span of 8 bases. This CDR3 comprises 11 residues. Germline V CDR1 and CDR2: SGHAT, FQNNGV. Supplemented by reference TRBV11-2 and TRBJ2-1, the full variable domain reads EAGVAQSPRYKIIEKRQSVAFWCNPISGHATLYWYQQILGQGPKLLIQFQNNGVVDDSQLPKDRFSAERLKGVDSTLKIQPAKLEDSAVYLCASSQGIEQFFGPGTRLTVL.

The CDR3 coding sequence is TGTGCCAGTACCGGGAACCCCTACAATGAGCAGTTCTTC. As protein: CASTGNPYNEQFF. The chain combines TRBV2 with TRBJ2-1; D perhaps matches TRBD2 (5 bases). The germline V and J ends were trimmed by 9 bases and 2 bases, with 11 bases remaining between them. This CDR3 has 13 residues. From germline, CDR1 is SNHLY and CDR2 FYNNEI. The full variable domain, in which reference TRBV2 and TRBJ2-1 provide the parts outside the CDR3, is EPEVTQTPSHQVTQMGQEVILRCVPISNHLYFYWYRQILGQKVEFLVSFYNNEISEKSEIFDDQFSVERPDGSNFTLKIRSTKLEDSAMYFCASTGNPYNEQFFGPGTRLTVL.

The rearrangement uses TRBV7-8 and TRBJ2-3, with 9 bases matching TRBD2. The CDR3 has 15 residues. J was trimmed by 4 bases and V by 1 base; bases with no gene match: 3. Germline loops: CDR1 SGHVS, CDR2 FQNEAQ. For the CDR3, the DNA is TGTGCCAGCAGCTTAGATAGCGGGAGCTCAGATACGCAGTATTTT. As protein: CASSLDSGSSDTQYF.

This clone occurred a few times. The chain has TRBV30 and TRBJ1-5; tentatively, D is TRBD1 (5 bases). Per the germline V gene, CDR1 is GTSNPN and CDR2 is SVGIG (reference sequence). This CDR3 contains 13 residues. V was clipped by 3 bases and J by 7 bases, with 13 bases between them. CDR3 in DNA: TGTGCCTGGAGGGGACTCCGGCTCCAGCCCCAGCATTTT. Its protein is CAWRGLRLQPQHF.

The chain recombines TRBV4-3 with TRBJ2-7; D possibly corresponds to TRBD2 (6 bases). CDR1 and CDR2 (germline): LGHNA, YSLEER. The CDR3 length is 17 residues. The V end was cut by 3 bases, the J end by 0 bases, with 18 bases between. Here the CDR3 DNA reads TGCGCCAGCAGCCAGGGGCTAAGTGGGGGGAGCTCCTACGAGCAGTACTTC. Translating gives CASSQGLSGGSSYEQYF.

J is TRBJ2-1 and V is TRBV10-1, with 11 bases matching TRBD2. Germline lookup yields CDR1 WNHNN and CDR2 SYGVQD (reference sequence). The CDR3 extends over 13 amino acids. J gave up 3 bases and V 10 bases, and 2 bases lay outside the gene matches. DNA for the CDR3: TGCGCCACCGGACTAGCGGGCTACAATGAGCAGTTCTTC. Translating it yields CATGLAGYNEQFF.

The V gene is TRBV5-4, the J gene TRBJ1-3; no clear D gene. Germline-derived CDR1 and CDR2 are SGHNT and YYREEE (reference sequence). The CDR3 runs to 12 residues. Trimming took off 9 bases at V and 3 bases at J, with 10 bases between the two ends. This CDR3 is CAIFTLGNTIYF. The CDR3, as DNA: TGTGCCATTTTTACTCTTGGAAACACCATATATTTT.

The chain links TRBV7-6 to TRBJ1-1, with unresolved D. The CDR3 contains 13 residues. Germline CDR1 and CDR2: SGHVS and FNYEAQ. V dropped 4 bases and J dropped 7 bases, with 13 bases sitting between them. CDR3 loop: CASSSYSRSEAFF. The CDR3 region has the DNA TGTGCCAGCAGCTCTTACTCGCGTAGTGAAGCTTTCTTT.

V and J are TRBV18 and TRBJ1-4; the match to TRBD1 covers 8 bases. V lost 2 bases and J lost 2; bases outside the gene matches: 4. The CDR3 contains 16 residues. CDR1 and CDR2 (germline): KGHSH, LQKENI. The CDR3 here is CASSPSWTGTNEKLFF. The CDR3, as DNA: TGTGCCAGCTCACCATCCTGGACAGGGACTAATGAAAAACTGTTTTTT.

The V and J genes are TRBV6-1 and TRBJ2-3; the match to TRBD2 covers 9 bases. Trimming took 2 bases from V and 4 from J; bases not matched to a gene: 7. There are 16 residues in the CDR3. Germline V lookup: CDR1 MNHNS, CDR2 SASEGT. CDR3: CASSETVLAGSDTQYF. The CDR3 region has the DNA TGTGCCAGCAGTGAAACGGTCCTAGCGGGATCAGATACGCAGTATTTT.

This chain joins TRBV15 and TRBJ2-1, with D maybe TRBD1 (5 bases). The germline CDR1 and CDR2 sequences are LNHNV and YYDKDF (reference sequence). This CDR3 comprises 15 residues. Trimming removed 0 bases at V and 8 bases at J, with 14 bases between. The CDR3 sequence: CATSRDPRQGDEQFF. The CDR3 DNA follows: TGTGCCACCAGCAGAGATCCCCGCCAGGGTGATGAGCAGTTCTTC. Together with reference TRBV15 and TRBJ2-1, the CDR3 gives the full variable domain: DAMVIQNPRYQVTQFGKPVTLSCSQTLNHNVMYWYQQKSSQAPKLLFHYYDKDFNNEADTPDNFQSRRPNTSFCFLDIRSPGLGDTAMYLCATSRDPRQGDEQFFGPGTRLTVL.

The gene calls are TRBV19 and TRBJ2-7; a weak D match, TRBD2 (5 bases). This CDR3 comprises 13 residues. The germline gives CDR1 LNHDA, CDR2 SQIVND (reference sequence). V was clipped by 6 bases and J by 4 bases, with 13 bases between them. The CDR3 loop reads CASSHLGGYEQYF. CDR3 DNA: TGTGCCAGTAGCCATCTCGGCGGGTACGAGCAGTACTTC.

This clone was detected once. The rearrangement links TRBV7-2 to TRBJ1-4; maybe TRBD1 (5 bases). V shed 5 bases and J shed 11 bases, with 21 bases lying between them. The CDR3 runs 15 residues. CDR1 SGHTA and CDR2 FQGNSA come from the germline V gene. This chain's CDR3 is CASSPPVQSAGKLFF. The CDR3 nucleotides are TGTGCCAGCAGCCCGCCGGTCCAATCCGCAGGGAAACTGTTTTTT.

The genes are TRBV6-1 and TRBJ1-5; D unresolved. This CDR3 is 13 amino acids long. V lost 3 bases to trimming and J lost 9 bases, with 12 bases between them. Germline V gene lookup returns CDR1 MNHNS and CDR2 SASEGT. This chain's CDR3 is CASSEVTTVPQHF. DNA of the CDR3: TGTGCCAGCAGTGAGGTGACAACCGTGCCCCAGCATTTT.

The chain is built from TRBV5-1 and TRBJ2-7, with D uncertain. The CDR3 consists of 16 residues. Between the trimmed V and J ends, which lost 3 bases and 1 base, there was a span of 17 bases. Germline V lookup: CDR1 SGHRS, CDR2 YFSETQ. The CDR3 loop reads CASSSGFVYSSYEQYF. CDR3 DNA: TGCGCCAGCAGCTCCGGTTTTGTGTACAGTTCCTACGAGCAGTACTTC.

CDR3 nucleotides: TGTGCCACCTCTGGCGACAGGGCTAGCAATCAGCCCCAGCATTTT. It yields the protein CATSGDRASNQPQHF. The chain links TRBV28 to TRBJ1-5; 7 bases are shared with TRBD1. This CDR3 is built from 15 residues. Trimming removed 10 bases from V and 0 bases from J; junction bases left unmatched: 9. Germline CDR1 MDHEN, CDR2 SYDVKM.

The gene calls are TRBV2 and TRBJ2-2, with 10 bases matching TRBD1. The V and J ends lost 2 bases and 6 bases, in that order; junction bases with no gene match: 9. The CDR3 sequence is 17 residues long. CDR1 is SNHLY and CDR2 is FYNNEI in the germline V gene. The CDR3 protein is CASSEFFRDRGSGELFF. DNA for the CDR3: TGTGCCAGCAGTGAATTCTTCCGGGACAGGGGATCCGGGGAGCTGTTTTTT.

The chain carries TRBV2 and TRBJ2-7; TRBD1 might be the D (6 bases). The length of the CDR3 is 13 residues. Germline V gene sequence: CDR1 SNHLY, CDR2 FYNNEI. V gave up 8 bases and J gave up 2 bases, with 13 bases separating them. CDR3 in amino acids: CASGGLRTYEQYF. In nucleotides, the CDR3 is TGTGCCAGCGGGGGCCTTAGGACCTACGAGCAGTACTTC.

The CDR3 DNA reads TGTGCCAGCAGTTTTTTAGCGGGACTGGAAGAGACCCAGTACTTC. Translated, it gives CASSFLAGLEETQYF. The chain has TRBV28 and TRBJ2-5, with 8 bases matching TRBD2. Per germline, CDR1 MDHEN and CDR2 SYDVKM. This CDR3 contains 15 residues. J gave up 3 bases and V 3 bases, and 6 bases lay outside the gene matches.